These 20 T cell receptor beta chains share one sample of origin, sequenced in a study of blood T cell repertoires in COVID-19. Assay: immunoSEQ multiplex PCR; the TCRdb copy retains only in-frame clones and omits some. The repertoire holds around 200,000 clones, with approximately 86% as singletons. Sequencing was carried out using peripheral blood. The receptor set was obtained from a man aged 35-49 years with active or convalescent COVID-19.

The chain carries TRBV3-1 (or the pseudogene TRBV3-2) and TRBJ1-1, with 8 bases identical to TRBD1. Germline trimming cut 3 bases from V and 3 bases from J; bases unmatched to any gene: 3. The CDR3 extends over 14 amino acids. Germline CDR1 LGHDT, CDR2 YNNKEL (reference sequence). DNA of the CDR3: TGTGCCAGCAGCCATATGACAGGGGACACTGAAGCTTTCTTT. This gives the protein CASSHMTGDTEAFF.

CDR3 sequence: CASSSGHLNTEAFF. The CDR3 bases are TGTGCCAGCAGCTCAGGACACTTGAACACTGAAGCTTTCTTT. J is TRBJ1-1 and V is TRBV11-2; tentative D call: TRBD1 (5 bases). The ends were cut back, 4 bases at V and 0 bases at J, with 9 bases in the middle. The CDR3 is 14 residues long. The germline CDR1 and CDR2 sequences are SGHAT and FQNNGV.

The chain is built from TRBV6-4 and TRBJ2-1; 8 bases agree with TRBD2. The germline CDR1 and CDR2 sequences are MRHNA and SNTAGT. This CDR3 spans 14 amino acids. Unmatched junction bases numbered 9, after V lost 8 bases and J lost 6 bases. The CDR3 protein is CASRTGGASNEQFF. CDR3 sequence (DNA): TGTGCCAGCCGTACCGGGGGGGCCAGCAATGAGCAGTTCTTC.

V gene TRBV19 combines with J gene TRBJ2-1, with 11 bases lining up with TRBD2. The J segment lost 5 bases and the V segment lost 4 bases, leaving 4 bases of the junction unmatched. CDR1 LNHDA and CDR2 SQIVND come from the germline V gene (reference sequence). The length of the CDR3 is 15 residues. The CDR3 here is CASSRGLAGHNEQFF. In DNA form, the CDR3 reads TGTGCCAGTAGTAGAGGACTAGCGGGCCACAATGAGCAGTTCTTC.

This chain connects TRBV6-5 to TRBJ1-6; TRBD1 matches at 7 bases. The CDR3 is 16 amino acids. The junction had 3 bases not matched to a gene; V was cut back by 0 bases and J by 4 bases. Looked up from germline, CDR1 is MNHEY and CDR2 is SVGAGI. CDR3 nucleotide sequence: TGTGCCAGCAGTTACTCCGGGACAGTTTATAATTCACCCCTCCACTTT. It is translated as CASSYSGTVYNSPLHF.

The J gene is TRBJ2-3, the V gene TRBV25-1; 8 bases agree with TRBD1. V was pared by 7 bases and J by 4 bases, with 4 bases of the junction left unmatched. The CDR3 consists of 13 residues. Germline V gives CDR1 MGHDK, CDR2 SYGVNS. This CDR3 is CASNLQGADTQYF. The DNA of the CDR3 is TGTGCCAGCAACCTACAGGGGGCAGATACGCAGTATTTT.

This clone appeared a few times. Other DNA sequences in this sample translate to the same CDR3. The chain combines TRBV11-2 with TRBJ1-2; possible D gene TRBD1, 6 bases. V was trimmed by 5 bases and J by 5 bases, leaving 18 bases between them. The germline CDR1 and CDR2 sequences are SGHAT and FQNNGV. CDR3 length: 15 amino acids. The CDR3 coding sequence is TGTGCCAGCAGCCTCTCCGGCGGGGGCGGATATGGCTACACCTTC. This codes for CASSLSGGGGYGYTF. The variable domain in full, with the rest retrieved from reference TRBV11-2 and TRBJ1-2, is EAGVAQSPRYKIIEKRQSVAFWCNPISGHATLYWYQQILGQGPKLLIQFQNNGVVDDSQLPKDRFSAERLKGVDSTLKIQPAKLEDSAVYLCASSLSGGGGYGYTFGSGTRLTVV.

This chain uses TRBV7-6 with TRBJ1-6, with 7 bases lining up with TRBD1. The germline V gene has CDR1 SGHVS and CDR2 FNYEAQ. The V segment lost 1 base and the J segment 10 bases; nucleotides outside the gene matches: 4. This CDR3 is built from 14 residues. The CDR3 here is CASSLGQGDSPLHF. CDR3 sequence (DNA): TGTGCCAGCAGCTTAGGGCAGGGGGACTCACCCCTCCACTTT.

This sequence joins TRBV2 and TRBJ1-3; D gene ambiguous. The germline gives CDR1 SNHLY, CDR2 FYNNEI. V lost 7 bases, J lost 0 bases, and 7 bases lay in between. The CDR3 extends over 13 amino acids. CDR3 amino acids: CASKPSSGNTIYF. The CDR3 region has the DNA TGTGCCAGCAAACCGAGCTCTGGAAACACCATATATTTT.

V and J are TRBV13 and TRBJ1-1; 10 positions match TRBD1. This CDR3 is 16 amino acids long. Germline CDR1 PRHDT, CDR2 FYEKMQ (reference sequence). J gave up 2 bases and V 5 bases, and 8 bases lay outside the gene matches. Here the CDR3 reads CASSQGQGDHNTEAFF. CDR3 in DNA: TGTGCCAGCAGCCAAGGACAGGGGGACCATAACACTGAAGCTTTCTTT.

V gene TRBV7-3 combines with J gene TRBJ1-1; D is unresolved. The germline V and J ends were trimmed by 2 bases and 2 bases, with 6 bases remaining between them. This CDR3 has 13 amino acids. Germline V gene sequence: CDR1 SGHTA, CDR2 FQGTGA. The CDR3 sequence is CASSLARNTEAFF. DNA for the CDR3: TGTGCCAGCAGCTTAGCCAGAAACACTGAAGCTTTCTTT. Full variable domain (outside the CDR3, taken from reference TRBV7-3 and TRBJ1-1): GAGVSQTPSNKVTEKGKYVELRCDPISGHTALYWYRQSLGQGPEFLIYFQGTGAADDSGLPNDRFFAVRPEGSVSTLKIQRTERGDSAVYLCASSLARNTEAFFGQGTRLTVV.

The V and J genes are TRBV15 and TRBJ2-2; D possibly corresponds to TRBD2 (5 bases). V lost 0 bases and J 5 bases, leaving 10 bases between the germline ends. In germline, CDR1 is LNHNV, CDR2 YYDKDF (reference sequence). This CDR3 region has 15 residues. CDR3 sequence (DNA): TGTGCCACCAGCAGAGATGACCGGGGAACCGGGGAGCTGTTTTTT. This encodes CATSRDDRGTGELFF.

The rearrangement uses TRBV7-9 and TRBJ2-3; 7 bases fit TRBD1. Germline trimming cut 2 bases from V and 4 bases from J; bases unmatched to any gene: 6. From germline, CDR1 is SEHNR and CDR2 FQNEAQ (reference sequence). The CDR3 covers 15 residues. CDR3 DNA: TGTGCCAGCAGCTTAAGGGGGCTAGGGGCAGATACGCAGTATTTT. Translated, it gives CASSLRGLGADTQYF. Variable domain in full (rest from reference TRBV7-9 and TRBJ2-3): DTGVSQNPRHKITKRGQNVTFRCDPISEHNRLYWYRQTLGQGPEFLTYFQNEAQLEKSRLLSDRFSAERPKGSFSTLEIQRTEQGDSAMYLCASSLRGLGADTQYFGPGTRLTVL.

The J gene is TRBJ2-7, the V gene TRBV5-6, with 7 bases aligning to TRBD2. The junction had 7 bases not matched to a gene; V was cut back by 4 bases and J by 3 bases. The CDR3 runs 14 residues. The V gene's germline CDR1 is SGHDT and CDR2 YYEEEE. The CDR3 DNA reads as TGTGCCAGCAGCAGGCCAGGGAGGGGCTACGAGCAGTACTTC. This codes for CASSRPGRGYEQYF.

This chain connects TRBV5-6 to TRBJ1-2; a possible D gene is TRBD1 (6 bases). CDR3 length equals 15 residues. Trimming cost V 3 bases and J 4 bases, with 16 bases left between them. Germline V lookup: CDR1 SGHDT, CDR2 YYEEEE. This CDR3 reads CASSSRQENFYGYTF. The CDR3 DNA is TGTGCCAGCAGCTCTAGACAGGAGAACTTCTATGGCTACACCTTC.

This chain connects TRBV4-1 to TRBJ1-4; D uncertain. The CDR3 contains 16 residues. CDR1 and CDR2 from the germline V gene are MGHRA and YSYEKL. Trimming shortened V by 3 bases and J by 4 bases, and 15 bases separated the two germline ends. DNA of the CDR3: TGCGCCAGCAGCCACGACCATTTGCTAGATAATGAAAAACTGTTTTTT. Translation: CASSHDHLLDNEKLFF.

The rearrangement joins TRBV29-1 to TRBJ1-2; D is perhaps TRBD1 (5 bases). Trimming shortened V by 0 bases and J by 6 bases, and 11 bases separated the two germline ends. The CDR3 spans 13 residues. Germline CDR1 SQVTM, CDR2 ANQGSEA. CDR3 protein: CSVEDGGQDGYTF. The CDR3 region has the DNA TGCAGCGTTGAAGATGGCGGACAAGATGGCTACACCTTC.

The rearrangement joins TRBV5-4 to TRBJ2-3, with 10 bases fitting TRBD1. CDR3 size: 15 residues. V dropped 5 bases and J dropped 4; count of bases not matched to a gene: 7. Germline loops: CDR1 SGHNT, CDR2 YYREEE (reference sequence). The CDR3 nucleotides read TGTGCCAGCAGTACCGGGACAGGGGTCCCAGATACGCAGTATTTT. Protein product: CASSTGTGVPDTQYF.

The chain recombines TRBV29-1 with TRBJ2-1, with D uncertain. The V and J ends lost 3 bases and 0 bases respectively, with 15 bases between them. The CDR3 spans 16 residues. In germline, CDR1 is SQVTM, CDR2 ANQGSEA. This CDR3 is CSVDNRGPSSYNEQFF. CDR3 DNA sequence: TGCAGCGTTGATAATCGCGGCCCCAGCTCCTACAATGAGCAGTTCTTC.

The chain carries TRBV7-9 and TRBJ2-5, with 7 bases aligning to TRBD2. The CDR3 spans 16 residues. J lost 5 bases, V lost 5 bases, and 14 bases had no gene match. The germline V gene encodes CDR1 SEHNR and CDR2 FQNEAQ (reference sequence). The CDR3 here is CASSAEERGPGETQYF. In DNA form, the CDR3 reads TGTGCCAGCAGCGCCGAAGAGCGGGGTCCCGGGGAGACCCAGTACTTC.